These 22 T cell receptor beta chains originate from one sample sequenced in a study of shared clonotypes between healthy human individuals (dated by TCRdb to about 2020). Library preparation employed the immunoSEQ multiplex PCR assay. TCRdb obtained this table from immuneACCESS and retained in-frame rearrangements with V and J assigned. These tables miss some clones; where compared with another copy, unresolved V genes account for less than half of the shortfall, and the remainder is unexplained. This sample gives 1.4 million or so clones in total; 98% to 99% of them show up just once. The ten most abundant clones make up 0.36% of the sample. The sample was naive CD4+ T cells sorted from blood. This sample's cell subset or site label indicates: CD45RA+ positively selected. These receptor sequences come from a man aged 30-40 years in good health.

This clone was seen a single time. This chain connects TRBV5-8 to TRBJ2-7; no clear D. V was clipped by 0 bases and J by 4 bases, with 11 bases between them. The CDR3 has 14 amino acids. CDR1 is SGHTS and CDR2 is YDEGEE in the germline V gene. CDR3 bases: TGTGCCAGCAGCTTGGCCCCGGCGCCTTACGAGCAGTACTTC. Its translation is CASSLAPAPYEQYF. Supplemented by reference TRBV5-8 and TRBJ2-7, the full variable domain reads EAGVTQSPTHLIKTRGQQATLRCSPISGHTSVYWYQQALGLGLQFLLWYDEGEERNRGNFPPRFSGRQFPNYSSELNVNALELEDSALYLCASSLAPAPYEQYFGPGTRLTVT.

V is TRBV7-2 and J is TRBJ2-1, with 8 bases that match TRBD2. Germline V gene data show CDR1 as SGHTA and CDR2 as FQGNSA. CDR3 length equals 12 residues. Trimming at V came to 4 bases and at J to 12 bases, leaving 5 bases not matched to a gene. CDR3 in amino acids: CASSSGLGVQFF. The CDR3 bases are TGTGCCAGCAGCTCGGGACTAGGGGTGCAGTTCTTC. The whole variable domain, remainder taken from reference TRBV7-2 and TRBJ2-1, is GAGVSQSPSNKVTEKGKDVELRCDPISGHTALYWYRQSLGQGLEFLIYFQGNSAPDKSGLPSDRFSAERTGGSVSTLTIQRTQQEDSAVYLCASSSGLGVQFFGPGTRLTVL.

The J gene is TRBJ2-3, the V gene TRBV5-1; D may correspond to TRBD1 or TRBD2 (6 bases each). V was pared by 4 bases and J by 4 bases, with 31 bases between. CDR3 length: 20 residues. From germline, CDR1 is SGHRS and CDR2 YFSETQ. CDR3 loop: CASSPGGLRAALLVPDTQYF. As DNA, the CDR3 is TGCGCCAGCAGCCCCGGGGGCCTTAGGGCGGCGTTGTTAGTCCCAGATACGCAGTATTTT.

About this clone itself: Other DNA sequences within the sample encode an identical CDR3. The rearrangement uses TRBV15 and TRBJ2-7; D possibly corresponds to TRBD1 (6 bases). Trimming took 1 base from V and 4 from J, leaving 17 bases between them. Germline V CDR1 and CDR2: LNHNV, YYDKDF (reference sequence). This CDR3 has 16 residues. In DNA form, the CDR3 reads TGTGCCACCAGCAGAGGGGGGCAGGGGTACTCATACGAGCAGTACTTC. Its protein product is CATSRGGQGYSYEQYF.

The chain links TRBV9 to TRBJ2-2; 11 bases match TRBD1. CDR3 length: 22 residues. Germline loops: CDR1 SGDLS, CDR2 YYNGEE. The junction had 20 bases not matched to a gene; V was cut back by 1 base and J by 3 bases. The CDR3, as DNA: TGTGCCAGCAGCGTATACCCCGCCCCTCGGACAGGGGGCCGTTTGGACACCGGGGAGCTGTTTTTT. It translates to CASSVYPAPRTGGRLDTGELFF.

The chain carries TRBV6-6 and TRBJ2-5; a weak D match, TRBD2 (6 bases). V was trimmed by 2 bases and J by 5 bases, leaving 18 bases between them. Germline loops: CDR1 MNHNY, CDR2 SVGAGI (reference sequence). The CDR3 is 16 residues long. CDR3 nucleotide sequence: TGTGCCAGCAGTTACCCTTTTGCTGGTGGGGGGGAGACCCAGTACTTC. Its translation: CASSYPFAGGGETQYF.

CDR3 loop: CASSIDGLAGAPYEQYF. The CDR3, as DNA: TGTGCCAGTAGTATAGATGGGCTAGCGGGAGCCCCCTACGAGCAGTACTTC. The rearrangement links TRBV19 to TRBJ2-7, with 10 bases that match TRBD2. V was clipped by 0 bases and J by 2 bases; unmatched bases: 7. This CDR3 is built from 17 residues. CDR1 and CDR2 (germline): LNHDA, SQIVND (reference sequence).

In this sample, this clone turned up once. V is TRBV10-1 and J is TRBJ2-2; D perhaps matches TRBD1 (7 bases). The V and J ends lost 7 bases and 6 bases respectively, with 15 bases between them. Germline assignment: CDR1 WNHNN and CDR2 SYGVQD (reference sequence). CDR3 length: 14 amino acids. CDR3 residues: CASTGQGGAGELFF. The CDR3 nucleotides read TGCGCCAGCACAGGGCAGGGGGGCGCCGGGGAGCTGTTTTTT.

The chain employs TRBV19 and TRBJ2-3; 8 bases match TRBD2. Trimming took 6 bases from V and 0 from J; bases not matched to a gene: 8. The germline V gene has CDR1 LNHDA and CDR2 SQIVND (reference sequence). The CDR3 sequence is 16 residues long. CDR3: CASSTGVAGSTDTQYF. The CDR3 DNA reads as TGTGCCAGTAGCACCGGGGTAGCGGGAAGCACAGATACGCAGTATTTT.

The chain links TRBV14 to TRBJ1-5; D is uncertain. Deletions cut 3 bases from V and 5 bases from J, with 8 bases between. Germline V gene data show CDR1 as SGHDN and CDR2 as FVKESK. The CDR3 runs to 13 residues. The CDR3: CASSQSLHQPQHF. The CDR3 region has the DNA TGTGCCAGCAGCCAGAGCCTCCATCAGCCCCAGCATTTT.

The CDR3 is CASSRSTRYEQYF. The CDR3 DNA follows: TGTGCCAGCAGCAGGTCGACGCGTTACGAGCAGTACTTC. The rearrangement joins TRBV5-6 to TRBJ2-7; no definite D call. Germline V gene lookup returns CDR1 SGHDT and CDR2 YYEEEE. This CDR3 comprises 13 residues. V shed 4 bases and J shed 4 bases, with 12 bases lying between them.

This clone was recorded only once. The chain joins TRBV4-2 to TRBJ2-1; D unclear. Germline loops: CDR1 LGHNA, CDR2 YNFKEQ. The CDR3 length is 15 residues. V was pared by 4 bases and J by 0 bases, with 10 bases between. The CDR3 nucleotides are TGTGCCAGCAGCCTTATTAGTAGCTCCTACAATGAGCAGTTCTTC. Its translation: CASSLISSSYNEQFF.

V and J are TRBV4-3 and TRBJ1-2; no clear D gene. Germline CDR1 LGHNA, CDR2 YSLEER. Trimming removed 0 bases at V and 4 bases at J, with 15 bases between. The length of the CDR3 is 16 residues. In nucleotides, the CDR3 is TGCGCCAGCAGCCAAGATAGTCGAGGTTCCGCCTATGGCTACACCTTC. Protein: CASSQDSRGSAYGYTF.

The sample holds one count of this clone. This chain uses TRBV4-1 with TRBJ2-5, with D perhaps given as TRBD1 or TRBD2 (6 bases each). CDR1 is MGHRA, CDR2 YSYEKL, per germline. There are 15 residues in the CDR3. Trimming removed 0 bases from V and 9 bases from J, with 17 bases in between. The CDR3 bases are TGCGCCAGCAGCCAAGAGGGGGCAGGACTATGGGCCCAGTACTTC. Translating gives CASSQEGAGLWAQYF.

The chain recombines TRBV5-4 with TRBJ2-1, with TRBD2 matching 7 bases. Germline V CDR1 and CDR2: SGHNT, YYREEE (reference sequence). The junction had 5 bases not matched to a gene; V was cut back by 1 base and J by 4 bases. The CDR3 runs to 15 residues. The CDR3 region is CASSLMGGRYNEQFF. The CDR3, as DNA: TGTGCCAGCAGCTTGATGGGCGGGAGATACAATGAGCAGTTCTTC. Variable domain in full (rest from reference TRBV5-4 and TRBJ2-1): ETGVTQSPTHLIKTRGQQVTLRCSSQSGHNTVSWYQQALGQGPQFIFQYYREEENGRGNFPPRFSGLQFPNYSSELNVNALELDDSALYLCASSLMGGRYNEQFFGPGTRLTVL.

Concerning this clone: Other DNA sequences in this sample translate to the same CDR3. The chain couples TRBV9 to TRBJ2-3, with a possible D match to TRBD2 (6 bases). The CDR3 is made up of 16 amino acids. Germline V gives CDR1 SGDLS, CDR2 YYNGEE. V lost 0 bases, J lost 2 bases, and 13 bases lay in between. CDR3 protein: CASSVGSSVSTDTQYF. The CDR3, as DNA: TGTGCCAGCAGCGTAGGCTCTAGCGTATCCACAGATACGCAGTATTTT.

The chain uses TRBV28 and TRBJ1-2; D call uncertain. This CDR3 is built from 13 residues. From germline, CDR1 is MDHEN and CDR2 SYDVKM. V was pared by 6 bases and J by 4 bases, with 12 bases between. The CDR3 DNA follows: TGTGCCAGCAGCCAACAGAGTTTCTATGGCTACACCTTC. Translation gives CASSQQSFYGYTF.

The CDR3 loop reads CASSEVGTGGYGYTF. CDR3 coding DNA: TGTGCCAGCAGTGAAGTGGGGACAGGGGGCTATGGCTACACCTTC. The rearrangement uses TRBV2 and TRBJ1-2, with 11 bases aligning to TRBD1. V shed 1 base, J shed 4 bases, and the junction held 2 bases outside the gene matches. Germline assignment: CDR1 SNHLY and CDR2 FYNNEI. This CDR3 has 15 residues.

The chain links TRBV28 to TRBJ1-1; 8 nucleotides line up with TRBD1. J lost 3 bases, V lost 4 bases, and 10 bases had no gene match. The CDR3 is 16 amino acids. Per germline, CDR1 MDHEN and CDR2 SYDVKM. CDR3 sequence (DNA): TGTGCCAGCAGTTCCCCGATCGGACAGGGTGACACTGAAGCTTTCTTT. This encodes CASSSPIGQGDTEAFF.

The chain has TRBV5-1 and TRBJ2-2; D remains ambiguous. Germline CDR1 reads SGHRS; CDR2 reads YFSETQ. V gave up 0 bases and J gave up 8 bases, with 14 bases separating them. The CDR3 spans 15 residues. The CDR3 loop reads CASSLVRSTRGELFF. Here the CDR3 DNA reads TGCGCCAGCAGCTTGGTCAGATCCACCAGGGGGGAGCTGTTTTTT.

CDR3: CASSLNSFGNTIYF. The CDR3, as DNA: TGTGCCAGCAGCTTAAACAGCTTCGGGAACACCATATATTTT. This chain joins TRBV7-9 and TRBJ1-3; D ambiguous. Trimming took 2 bases from V and 7 from J, leaving 12 bases between them. The CDR3 extends over 14 amino acids. Germline loops: CDR1 SEHNR, CDR2 FQNEAQ (reference sequence).

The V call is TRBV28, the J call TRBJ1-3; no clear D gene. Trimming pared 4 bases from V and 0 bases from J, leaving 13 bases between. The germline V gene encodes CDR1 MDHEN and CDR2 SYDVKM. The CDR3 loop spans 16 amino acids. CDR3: CASSSVGLRSGNTIYF. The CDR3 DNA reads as TGTGCCAGCAGTTCAGTAGGGTTGCGCTCTGGAAACACCATATATTTT.